The 18 T cell receptor beta chains in this list originate from one sample, sequenced in a study of early T cells in non-severe SARS-CoV-2 infection. TCRdb re-derived calls from the 5' RACE reads in MiXCR, one entry per CDR3 protein. The sample shows approximately 97,000 distinct CDR3 sequences, roughly 9.6% of them seen only once. Sequences were derived from whole blood, sampled at baseline. The receptor source for this set is an adult who was a healthcare worker with PCR-confirmed SARS-CoV-2 infection or an uninfected control (not recorded which).

This clonotype was seen a handful of times. The J gene is TRBJ2-7, the V gene TRBV6-2 or TRBV6-3, with 9 bases matching TRBD1. V trimming: 6 bases; J trimming: 2 bases; junction bases outside the gene matches: 8. The germline gives CDR1 MNHEY, CDR2 SVGEGT. This CDR3 is built from 15 residues. The CDR3 loop reads CASRRTGTGTYEQYF. CDR3 nucleotide sequence: TGTGCCAGCAGGAGAACCGGGACAGGGACCTACGAGCAGTACTTC.

This clonotype was seen ten or more times. J is TRBJ2-5 and V is TRBV10-1; a possible D gene is TRBD1 (5 bases). This CDR3 is 13 amino acids long. Trimming stripped 3 bases from V and 1 base from J, with 6 bases between. Germline V CDR1 and CDR2: WNHNN, SYGVQD (reference sequence). Written as DNA, the CDR3 is TGCGCCAGCAGTGACCAGGGCCAAGAGACCCAGTACTTC. Its translation: CASSDQGQETQYF.

This clonotype was seen once. The rearrangement links TRBV7-9 to TRBJ1-1; D call uncertain. From germline, CDR1 is SEHNR and CDR2 FQNEAQ (reference sequence). Trimming shortened V by 3 bases and J by 3 bases, and 11 bases separated the two germline ends. This CDR3 has 14 amino acids. Here the CDR3 reads CASSFSPKDTEAFF. CDR3 nucleotide sequence: TGTGCCAGCAGCTTTTCGCCAAAGGACACTGAAGCTTTCTTT.

This clonotype has ten or more counts. The chain recombines TRBV6-5 with TRBJ2-7, with 9 bases fitting TRBD1. The CDR3 runs to 15 residues. CDR1 and CDR2 (germline): MNHEY, SVGAGI. V gave up 7 bases and J gave up 3 bases; unmatched junction bases: 10. The CDR3 reads CASKAGTGIYYEQYF. The CDR3 DNA follows: TGTGCCAGCAAGGCCGGGACAGGGATTTACTACGAGCAGTACTTC.

CDR3 in amino acids: CASSQDRGSETQYF. DNA of the CDR3: TGTGCCAGCAGCCAAGATCGAGGATCTGAGACCCAGTACTTC. The chain couples TRBV3-1 to TRBJ2-5, with D hard to call. The CDR3 extends over 14 amino acids. CDR1 and CDR2 from the germline V gene are LGHDT and YNNKEL (reference sequence). V dropped 0 bases and J dropped 5 bases, with 10 bases sitting between them.

This clonotype has only a few counts. The V call is TRBV15, the J call TRBJ1-6; 8 nucleotides match TRBD1. The germline CDR1 and CDR2 sequences are LNHNV and YYDKDF (reference sequence). The ends lost 2 bases at V and 0 bases at J; junction bases unmatched: 15. The CDR3 extends over 21 amino acids. CDR3 DNA: TGTGCCACCAGCAGATTGGGGACAGGAGGAGATCTGGCCTCCTATAATTCACCCCTCCACTTT. This gives the protein CATSRLGTGGDLASYNSPLHF.

This clonotype was seen ten or more times. This chain connects TRBV29-1 to TRBJ2-5, with D maybe TRBD1 (6 bases). The CDR3 runs 13 residues. V lost 0 bases to trimming and J lost 3 bases, with 8 bases between them. Germline CDR1 and CDR2: SQVTM and ANQGSEA. CDR3 region: CSVEDWDKETQYF. Here the CDR3 DNA reads TGCAGCGTTGAAGATTGGGACAAAGAGACCCAGTACTTC. Based on the CDR3 plus reference TRBV29-1 and TRBJ2-5, the full variable domain is SAVISQKPSRDICQRGTSLTIQCQVDSQVTMMFWYRQQPGQSLTLIATANQGSEATYESGFVIDKFPISRPNLTFSTLTVSNMSPEDSSIYLCSVEDWDKETQYFGPGTRLLVL.

This chain connects TRBV11-2 to TRBJ2-5; D is unclear. Germline CDR1 and CDR2: SGHAT and FQNNGV. The CDR3 is 14 amino acids. V was clipped by 0 bases and J by 4 bases, with 9 bases between them. CDR3 residues: CASSLDIDLETQYF. The CDR3 nucleotides are TGTGCCAGCAGCTTAGATATCGACTTAGAGACCCAGTACTTC.

Ten or more counts support this clonotype. V and J are TRBV27 and TRBJ1-1; D is unresolved. Trimming shortened V by 7 bases and J by 7 bases, and 16 bases separated the two germline ends. The germline V gene encodes CDR1 MNHEY and CDR2 SMNVEV (reference sequence). There are 13 residues in the CDR3. CDR3 sequence (DNA): TGTGCCAGCACCCCCCACGGGGATGGTGAAGCTTTCTTT. Its translation is CASTPHGDGEAFF.

The V call is TRBV7-2, the J call TRBJ2-3; D is uncertain. This CDR3 spans 15 amino acids. Germline V lookup: CDR1 SGHTA, CDR2 FQGNSA. V was clipped by 5 bases and J by 2 bases, with 14 bases between them. The CDR3 region is CTSSLDSSNTDTQYF. The CDR3 DNA reads as TGTACCAGCAGCCTCGATAGCTCCAACACAGATACGCAGTATTTT.

The chain combines TRBV7-6 with TRBJ1-4; D may be TRBD1 (5 bases). CDR3 length: 15 residues. V was trimmed by 1 base and J by 8 bases, leaving 14 bases between them. The germline V gene has CDR1 SGHVS and CDR2 FNYEAQ. The CDR3 DNA follows: TGTGCCAGCAGCTTAGGACAGAGCAACCCCGAAAAACTGTTTTTT. It yields the protein CASSLGQSNPEKLFF.

A few counts support this clonotype. The chain links TRBV29-1 to TRBJ2-5; TRBD1 matches at 9 bases. V gave up 7 bases and J gave up 5 bases; unmatched junction bases: 5. The CDR3 covers 12 residues. Looked up from germline, CDR1 is SQVTM and CDR2 is ANQGSEA. The CDR3: CSARGTGETQYF. In DNA form, the CDR3 reads TGCAGCGCCCGCGGGACAGGGGAGACCCAGTACTTC.

This clonotype was detected many times. V usage is TRBV30 and J usage is TRBJ2-2, with a weak D call TRBD2 (5 bases). The CDR3 is 13 amino acids. Germline CDR1 GTSNPN, CDR2 SVGIG (reference sequence). Trimming stripped 0 bases from V and 6 bases from J, with 8 bases between. CDR3 residues: CAWSVISAGELFF. The CDR3 bases are TGTGCCTGGAGTGTAATTAGCGCCGGGGAGCTGTTTTTT.

V gene TRBV12-5 combines with J gene TRBJ2-3; TRBD1 aligns across 9 bases. This CDR3 comprises 16 residues. V lost 2 bases to trimming and J lost 2 bases; unmatched junction nucleotides: 5. CDR1 is LGHNT and CDR2 is FRNRAP in the germline V gene. The CDR3 is CASGLIGTGFTDTQYF. Here the CDR3 DNA reads TGTGCTAGTGGTTTGATAGGGACAGGGTTCACAGATACGCAGTATTTT.

The table lists this clonotype with many counts. The rearrangement uses TRBV7-2 and TRBJ2-1; maybe TRBD2 (5 bases). The CDR3 totals 16 residues. V was pared by 5 bases and J by 8 bases, with 22 bases between. Germline CDR1 is SGHTA and CDR2 is FQGNSA. In DNA, the CDR3 is TGTGCCAGCAGCCCCGAAGTTGGATACTCGGGATATGAGCAGTTCTTC. It specifies CASSPEVGYSGYEQFF.

This sequence joins TRBV7-2 and TRBJ1-6, with D maybe TRBD1 (5 bases). Trimming removed 5 bases at V and 7 bases at J, with 9 bases between. The length of the CDR3 is 13 residues. Germline CDR1 reads SGHTA; CDR2 reads FQGNSA. The CDR3: CASSPDRNSPLHF. The DNA of the CDR3 is TGTGCCAGCAGCCCAGACAGAAATTCACCCCTCCACTTT.

The V gene is TRBV30, the J gene TRBJ1-1; D gene ambiguous. V lost 2 bases and J 7 bases, leaving 8 bases between the germline ends. This CDR3 is 11 amino acids long. CDR1 and CDR2 (germline): GTSNPN, SVGIG (reference sequence). The CDR3 loop reads CAWSLYGEAFF. The CDR3, as DNA: TGTGCCTGGAGTCTCTACGGTGAAGCTTTCTTT. The complete variable domain, with remaining parts taken from reference TRBV30 and TRBJ1-1, reads SQTIHQWPATLVQPVGSPLSLECTVEGTSNPNLYWYRQAAGRGLQLLFYSVGIGQISSEVPQNLSASRPQDRQFILSSKKLLLSDSGFYLCAWSLYGEAFFGQGTRLTVV.

This clonotype occurred a few times. The V call is TRBV18, the J call TRBJ2-4; the D is unclear. Looked up from germline, CDR1 is KGHSH and CDR2 is LQKENI. The CDR3 contains 12 residues. Trimming removed 3 bases at V and 3 bases at J, with 3 bases between. The CDR3 is CASSPVKNIQYF. DNA for the CDR3: TGTGCCAGCTCACCGGTCAAAAACATTCAGTACTTC.